These T cell receptor beta chains were read from a single sample in a study of cytomegalovirus exposure and HLA in healthy donors. The assay was immunoSEQ multiplex PCR, and TCRdb's table has in-frame clones only and misses some. This sample has over 130,000 clones; roughly 87% occur once, and the top ten carry around 0.54%. Sequenced sample: PBMCs. These receptors were taken from a woman aged 35 to 49 in good health and CMV-seronegative. Each CDR3 is given with its conserved first and last residue. Each record gives: J gene, clone size, V gene, D gene, CDR3 DNA, CDR3 protein. D genes are given only for firm matches. The size entry is marked missing in some rows and otherwise reads once, few, many or a size class.

j_call: TRBJ2-5
clone_size: -
v_call: TRBV5-6
d_call: TRBD2
cdr3_nt: TGTGCCAGCAGCTTGTGGGAGACGGGGGGAGAGACCCAGTACTTC
cdr3_aa: CASSLWETGGETQYF

j_call: TRBJ1-2
clone_size: -
v_call: TRBV4-1
d_call: -
cdr3_nt: TGCGCCAGCAGCCAAGATCCGGACTATGGCTACACCTTC
cdr3_aa: CASSQDPDYGYTF

j_call: TRBJ2-7
clone_size: -
v_call: TRBV19
d_call: -
cdr3_nt: TGTGCCAGTAGTACGCGACTAGGGGATCACTACGAGCAGTACTTC
cdr3_aa: CASSTRLGDHYEQYF

j_call: TRBJ1-2
clone_size: few
v_call: TRBV7-9
d_call: -
cdr3_nt: TGTGCCAGCAGCTTGTCGGGGGGTGGCTACACCTTC
cdr3_aa: CASSLSGGGYTF

j_call: TRBJ2-1
clone_size: few
v_call: TRBV28
d_call: TRBD2
cdr3_nt: TGTGCCAGCAGCGTAGCGGGAGGGCTGGCTAAGGAGCAGTTCTTC
cdr3_aa: CASSVAGGLAKEQFF

j_call: TRBJ1-4
clone_size: -
v_call: TRBV15
d_call: -
cdr3_nt: TGTGCCACCGGACCCTCGCACAGGGCAACTAATGAAAAACTGTTTTTT
cdr3_aa: CATGPSHRATNEKLFF

j_call: TRBJ1-4
clone_size: -
v_call: TRBV5-1
d_call: TRBD1
cdr3_nt: TGCGCCAGCAGCTTAACAGGGGCGGATGAAAAACTGTTTTTT
cdr3_aa: CASSLTGADEKLFF

j_call: TRBJ1-5
clone_size: -
v_call: TRBV2
d_call: -
cdr3_nt: TGTGCCAGCAGACCTCTAGGGGGCAATCAGCCCCAGCATTTT
cdr3_aa: CASRPLGGNQPQHF

j_call: TRBJ2-1
clone_size: -
v_call: TRBV5-1
d_call: TRBD2
cdr3_nt: TGCGCCAGCGGGGAGGGTAATGAGCAGTTCTTC
cdr3_aa: CASGEGNEQFF

j_call: TRBJ2-4
clone_size: -
v_call: TRBV6-1
d_call: -
cdr3_nt: TGTGCCAGCAGTGAACTTAGGGGTGGTGCCGGGGGAGCCAAAAACATTCAGTACTTC
cdr3_aa: CASSELRGGAGGAKNIQYF

j_call: TRBJ2-7
clone_size: -
v_call: TRBV6-6
d_call: -
cdr3_nt: TGTGCCAGCCCTCCTGCCCAGGGGCGCGCCGAGCAGTACTTC
cdr3_aa: CASPPAQGRAEQYF

j_call: TRBJ2-3
clone_size: -
v_call: TRBV6-1
d_call: TRBD2
cdr3_nt: TGTGCCAGCACGTCTCGGGAGGGCAGGTCAGATACGCAGTATTTT
cdr3_aa: CASTSREGRSDTQYF

j_call: TRBJ2-7
clone_size: few
v_call: TRBV28
d_call: -
cdr3_nt: TGTGCCAGCACCGAGGGATGGGGTGGATCCTACGAGCAGTACTTC
cdr3_aa: CASTEGWGGSYEQYF

j_call: TRBJ2-7
clone_size: -
v_call: TRBV19
d_call: -
cdr3_nt: TGTGCCAGTAGTCCCGGGACTTCCTACGAGCAGTACTTC
cdr3_aa: CASSPGTSYEQYF

j_call: TRBJ2-3
clone_size: -
v_call: TRBV2
d_call: -
cdr3_nt: TGTGCCAGCTGCGCAGGAATCACAGATACGCAGTATTTT
cdr3_aa: CASCAGITDTQYF

j_call: TRBJ2-7
clone_size: -
v_call: TRBV4-3
d_call: TRBD2
cdr3_nt: TGCGCCAGCAGCCTAGGGACTAGCTCCTACGAGCAGTACTTC
cdr3_aa: CASSLGTSSYEQYF

j_call: TRBJ1-1
clone_size: -
v_call: TRBV10-1
d_call: TRBD1
cdr3_nt: TGCGCCAGCAGTGAAAAAAAGGTTTCAGGGGGGACAACTGAAGCTTTCTTT
cdr3_aa: CASSEKKVSGGTTEAFF

j_call: TRBJ1-5
clone_size: -
v_call: TRBV28
d_call: -
cdr3_nt: TGTGCCAGCAGTTTTAGAAGGGGCCCCGTAAATCAGCCCCAGCATTTT
cdr3_aa: CASSFRRGPVNQPQHF

j_call: TRBJ2-1
clone_size: -
v_call: TRBV27
d_call: -
cdr3_nt: TGTGCCAGCAGTTTGGTCGGGTTAAATGAGCAGTTCTTC
cdr3_aa: CASSLVGLNEQFF

j_call: TRBJ2-3
clone_size: -
v_call: TRBV19
d_call: TRBD2
cdr3_nt: TGTGCCAGTAGTATAGGCGGGGGAGACGGCACAGATACGCAGTATTTT
cdr3_aa: CASSIGGGDGTDTQYF

j_call: TRBJ2-3
clone_size: -
v_call: TRBV21-1
d_call: -
cdr3_nt: TGTGCCAGCAGCGTAGCGGGAAAGAAGTCAGATACGCAGTATTTT
cdr3_aa: CASSVAGKKSDTQYF

j_call: TRBJ2-1
clone_size: -
v_call: TRBV7-2
d_call: TRBD1
cdr3_nt: TGTGCCAGCAGATCCAGGGGGCCTAGCTCCTACAATGAGCAGTTCTTC
cdr3_aa: CASRSRGPSSYNEQFF

j_call: TRBJ2-3
clone_size: once
v_call: TRBV10-3
d_call: TRBD2
cdr3_nt: TGTGCCATCACAGGAGCGGGAGGGGGGGCAGATACGCAGTATTTT
cdr3_aa: CAITGAGGGADTQYF

j_call: TRBJ2-1
clone_size: -
v_call: TRBV5-1
d_call: TRBD2
cdr3_nt: TGCGCCAGCAGCACCGAGCCCTCCGGGACTAGTGCCGAGCAGTTCTTC
cdr3_aa: CASSTEPSGTSAEQFF

j_call: TRBJ2-4
clone_size: -
v_call: TRBV5-1
d_call: -
cdr3_nt: TGCGCCAGCAGCTTTGGAGGAGTTCTAGCCAAAAACATTCAGTACTTC
cdr3_aa: CASSFGGVLAKNIQYF

j_call: TRBJ2-3
clone_size: -
v_call: TRBV11-2
d_call: TRBD2
cdr3_nt: TGTGCCAGCAGCCCGGGACTAGCGGGGAGGGATACGCAGTATTTT
cdr3_aa: CASSPGLAGRDTQYF

j_call: TRBJ1-2
clone_size: -
v_call: TRBV19
d_call: -
cdr3_nt: TGTGCCAGTAGTGCTGGACAGACCTATGGCTACACCTTC
cdr3_aa: CASSAGQTYGYTF

j_call: TRBJ2-5
clone_size: -
v_call: TRBV9
d_call: -
cdr3_nt: TGTGCCAGCAGACGGACAGACCAAGAGACCCAGTACTTC
cdr3_aa: CASRRTDQETQYF

j_call: TRBJ2-5
clone_size: -
v_call: TRBV6-1
d_call: -
cdr3_nt: TGTGCCAGCAGTGCAGGGGTCCAGCTACATGGTCAAGAGACCCAGTACTTC
cdr3_aa: CASSAGVQLHGQETQYF

j_call: TRBJ2-7
clone_size: -
v_call: TRBV7-2
d_call: -
cdr3_nt: TGTGCCAGCAGCCCGGACAGAAGCTCCTACGAGCAGTACTTC
cdr3_aa: CASSPDRSSYEQYF

j_call: TRBJ2-3
clone_size: -
v_call: TRBV5-6
d_call: -
cdr3_nt: TGTGCCAGCAGCTTGGGGAGAGAAACGCAGTATTTT
cdr3_aa: CASSLGRETQYF

j_call: TRBJ2-7
clone_size: -
v_call: TRBV19
d_call: TRBD1
cdr3_nt: TGTGCCAGTAGCGCCGGGACAGGGGCAAGATACGAGCAGTACTTC
cdr3_aa: CASSAGTGARYEQYF

j_call: TRBJ2-5
clone_size: -
v_call: TRBV7-2
d_call: -
cdr3_nt: TGTGCCAGCAGCTTAGGATCTCAGCAAGAGACCCAGTACTTC
cdr3_aa: CASSLGSQQETQYF

j_call: TRBJ2-7
clone_size: -
v_call: TRBV27
d_call: TRBD1
cdr3_nt: TGTGCCAGCAGTTCGATAACCGCCCTGGGGACAGAGATGTACGAGCAGTACTTC
cdr3_aa: CASSSITALGTEMYEQYF

j_call: TRBJ2-1
clone_size: -
v_call: TRBV18
d_call: TRBD2
cdr3_nt: TGTGCCAGCTCACCACTTGTTGGGACTAGCGGCGAGGATGAGCAGTTCTTC
cdr3_aa: CASSPLVGTSGEDEQFF

j_call: TRBJ2-2
clone_size: -
v_call: TRBV27
d_call: -
cdr3_nt: TGTGCCAGCAGATCCCGGGGTAACACCGGGGAGCTGTTTTTT
cdr3_aa: CASRSRGNTGELFF

j_call: TRBJ1-5
clone_size: -
v_call: TRBV7-8
d_call: -
cdr3_nt: TGTGCCAGCAGCTTAGTGGGCAAGAATCAGCCCCAGCATTTT
cdr3_aa: CASSLVGKNQPQHF

j_call: TRBJ1-3
clone_size: -
v_call: TRBV19
d_call: TRBD1
cdr3_nt: TGTGCCAGTAGCCGCTTGACAGGGCACGGAAACACCATATATTTT
cdr3_aa: CASSRLTGHGNTIYF

j_call: TRBJ2-1
clone_size: -
v_call: TRBV7-6
d_call: -
cdr3_nt: TGTGCCAGCAGCTTAACGGCGGGATTCAACAATGAGCAGTTCTTC
cdr3_aa: CASSLTAGFNNEQFF

j_call: TRBJ1-1
clone_size: -
v_call: TRBV7-8
d_call: -
cdr3_nt: TGTGCCAGCAGCCTCGACACAATGAACACTGAAGCTTTCTTT
cdr3_aa: CASSLDTMNTEAFF

j_call: TRBJ2-3
clone_size: -
v_call: TRBV11-3
d_call: TRBD2
cdr3_nt: TGTGCCAGCAGCCCAACGGGGACTAGCGGGGGGACTAGCACAGATACGCAGTATTTT
cdr3_aa: CASSPTGTSGGTSTDTQYF

j_call: TRBJ2-7
clone_size: -
v_call: TRBV6-5
d_call: TRBD1
cdr3_nt: TGTGCCAGCAGCCGCGGGGGACAGGGGGTCTACGAGCAGTACTTC
cdr3_aa: CASSRGGQGVYEQYF

j_call: TRBJ2-2
clone_size: -
v_call: TRBV6-5
d_call: -
cdr3_nt: TGTGCCAGCAGTACCCAAGGACAGAACACCGGGGAGCTGTTTTTT
cdr3_aa: CASSTQGQNTGELFF

j_call: TRBJ2-7
clone_size: -
v_call: TRBV7-9
d_call: TRBD2
cdr3_nt: TGTGCCAGCAGCCCAGGACTAGCTTCCTACGAGCAGTACTTC
cdr3_aa: CASSPGLASYEQYF

j_call: TRBJ1-2
clone_size: -
v_call: TRBV6-1
d_call: -
cdr3_nt: TGTGCCAGCCTCTTGCGGGTTGGCTATGGCTACACCTTC
cdr3_aa: CASLLRVGYGYTF

j_call: TRBJ2-7
clone_size: -
v_call: TRBV7-9
d_call: TRBD1
cdr3_nt: TGTGCCAGCAGCCCCGACAGGGGCGAGCAGTACTTC
cdr3_aa: CASSPDRGEQYF

j_call: TRBJ2-1
clone_size: few
v_call: TRBV28
d_call: -
cdr3_nt: TGTGCCAGCAGCCTCTTAGGAGGGACCAATGAGCAGTTCTTC
cdr3_aa: CASSLLGGTNEQFF

j_call: TRBJ1-1
clone_size: -
v_call: TRBV5-4
d_call: -
cdr3_nt: TGTGCCAGCTCCGGGCTCGGCGAGACGGGAACTTTCTTT
cdr3_aa: CASSGLGETGTFF

j_call: TRBJ2-5
clone_size: -
v_call: TRBV19
d_call: -
cdr3_nt: TGTGCCAGTAGTATACTCAGGGGAGAGACCCAGTACTTC
cdr3_aa: CASSILRGETQYF

j_call: TRBJ1-1
clone_size: -
v_call: TRBV4-3
d_call: TRBD1
cdr3_nt: TGCGCCAGCAGCCCCCAGGGGGGCGAGGCCGCTTTCTTT
cdr3_aa: CASSPQGGEAAFF

j_call: TRBJ2-1
clone_size: -
v_call: TRBV7-9
d_call: TRBD2
cdr3_nt: TGTGCCAGCAGCCAGACTAGCGGGCTCATTTCCTACAATGAGCAGTTCTTC
cdr3_aa: CASSQTSGLISYNEQFF

j_call: TRBJ2-3
clone_size: -
v_call: TRBV5-4
d_call: TRBD2
cdr3_nt: TGTGCCAGCAGCCTTCGAGCGGGATGGGCAGATACGCAGTATTTT
cdr3_aa: CASSLRAGWADTQYF

j_call: TRBJ2-2
clone_size: -
v_call: TRBV10-1
d_call: TRBD1
cdr3_nt: TGCGCCAGCTCCGCAGGGGGCACCGGGGAGCTGTTTTTT
cdr3_aa: CASSAGGTGELFF

j_call: TRBJ1-1
clone_size: -
v_call: TRBV7-9
d_call: TRBD1
cdr3_nt: TGTGCCAGCAGCTTTGGTAACCCAGGGGGCGCGAACACTGAAGCTTTCTTT
cdr3_aa: CASSFGNPGGANTEAFF

j_call: TRBJ2-3
clone_size: few
v_call: TRBV9
d_call: TRBD1
cdr3_nt: TGTGCCAGCAGCGCCCGTGACAGGGGGCAATACTTAGATACGCAGTATTTT
cdr3_aa: CASSARDRGQYLDTQYF

j_call: TRBJ1-1
clone_size: -
v_call: TRBV7-8
d_call: -
cdr3_nt: TGTGCCAGCAGCCCGGGACAATGGACTGAAGCTTTCTTT
cdr3_aa: CASSPGQWTEAFF

j_call: TRBJ2-7
clone_size: -
v_call: TRBV2
d_call: TRBD1
cdr3_nt: TGTGCCGGCCAGGGGGGACAGGCATCCTACGAGCAGTACTTC
cdr3_aa: CAGQGGQASYEQYF

j_call: TRBJ2-2
clone_size: -
v_call: TRBV19
d_call: TRBD1
cdr3_nt: TGTGCCAGTAGTAAGACGACAGGGCCCGGGGAGCTGTTTTTT
cdr3_aa: CASSKTTGPGELFF